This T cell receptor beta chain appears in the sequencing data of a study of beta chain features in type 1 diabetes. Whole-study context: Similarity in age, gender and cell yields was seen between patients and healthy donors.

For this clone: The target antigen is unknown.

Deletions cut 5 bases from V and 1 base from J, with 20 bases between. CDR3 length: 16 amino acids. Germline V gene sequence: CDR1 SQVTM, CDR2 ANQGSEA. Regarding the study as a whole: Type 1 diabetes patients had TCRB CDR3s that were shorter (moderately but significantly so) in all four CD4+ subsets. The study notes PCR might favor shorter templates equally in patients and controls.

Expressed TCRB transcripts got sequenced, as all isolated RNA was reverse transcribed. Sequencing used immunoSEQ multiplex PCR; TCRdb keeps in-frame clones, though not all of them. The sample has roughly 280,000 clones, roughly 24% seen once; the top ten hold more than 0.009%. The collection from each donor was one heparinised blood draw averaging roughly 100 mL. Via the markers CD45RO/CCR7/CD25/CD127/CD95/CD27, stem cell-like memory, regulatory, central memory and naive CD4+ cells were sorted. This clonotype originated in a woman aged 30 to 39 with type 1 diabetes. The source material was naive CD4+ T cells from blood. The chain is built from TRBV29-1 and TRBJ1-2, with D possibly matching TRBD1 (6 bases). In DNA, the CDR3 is TGCAGCGTTCCTCGCGGTTGGCAGGGGCGTAACTATGGCTACACCTTC. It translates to CSVPRGWQGRNYGYTF.